This T cell receptor (beta chain) was sequenced in a study of T cells after yellow fever vaccination. Study-level points and caveats: Clonotypes shared by both compartments, CD4 and CD8, made up a small share.

TCRdb re-analysed the 5' RACE reads in MiXCR, keeping a single row per CDR3 protein. This table holds 250,000 or so distinct CDR3 sequences, approximately 6.3% found once. The CDR3 runs to 11 residues. CDR1 is GTSNPN, CDR2 SVGIG, per germline (reference sequence). V was trimmed by 1 base and J by 10 bases, leaving 9 bases between them. This clonotype was found a few times. Its cognate antigen is unknown. The chain couples TRBV30 to TRBJ2-3; D is uncertain. The TCR sequence derives from a young man who received the YFV17D yellow fever vaccine. Source: CD4+ T cells sorted from PBMCs, taken on the day of the yellow fever booster vaccination. Written as DNA, the CDR3 is TGTGCCTGGAGTGGCCAGAAGGCGCAGTATTTT. It encodes CAWSGQKAQYF.